Sequencing of this T cell receptor (beta chain) was carried out in a study of cytomegalovirus exposure and HLA in healthy donors. Points from the study as a whole: According to reports, the classifier identified cytomegalovirus status with high specificity and sensitivity.

The primer mix had 60 Vbeta and 13 Jbeta primers. The repertoire was sequenced with immunoSEQ multiplex PCR; TCRdb's copy has only in-frame clones and lacks some. The repertoire holds 130,000 or so clones, with about two thirds as singletons. Regarding this clone: Its target is unknown.

This CDR3 spans 14 amino acids. Germline-derived CDR1 and CDR2 are SQVTM and ANQGSEA. V was pared by 6 bases and J by 6 bases, with 10 bases of the junction left unmatched. The TCR sequence derives from a man aged 50 or older in good health and CMV-seropositive. The sequenced sample was PBMCs. The chain joins TRBV29-1 to TRBJ2-3; 9 nucleotides line up with TRBD2. CDR3 DNA: TGCAGCGTCGCGCCGGGACTAGCAAGGGATACGCAGTATTTT. Translation gives CSVAPGLARDTQYF.